This T cell receptor (beta chain) is from a study of T cell responses to AZD1222 COVID-19 vaccine. In the study overall: Second doses at about 4 or about 12 weeks were pooled. Study-level findings and limits: Only a handful of AZD1222 recipients, roughly 6 in all, had baseline seropositivity. After two AZD1222 doses, spike-specific TCR breadth and depth rose versus day 0.

This clone has only a few counts. Its target is unknown. Generated by immunoSEQ multiplex PCR, the TCRdb table keeps only in-frame clones and is missing some. Of 180,000 or so clones listed, over 85% are singletons. The germline V gene has CDR1 SGHDN and CDR2 FVKESK. The CDR3 sequence is 16 residues long. The ends were cut back, 0 bases at V and 3 bases at J, with 12 bases in the middle. This receptor was identified in an adult in good health. The chain joins TRBV14 to TRBJ2-1; D perhaps matches TRBD2 (5 bases). The material sequenced was peripheral blood, taken on day 0 of AZD1222 vaccination. CDR3 nucleotide sequence: TGTGCCAGCAGCCAAGACCGGGGTTGGGTCTACAATGAGCAGTTCTTC. Amino acids: CASSQDRGWVYNEQFF.